The 30 T cell receptor beta chains presented below share a single source sample, sequenced in a study of blood T cell repertoires in COVID-19 (dated by TCRdb to 2019 to 2021). The library relied on the immunoSEQ multiplex PCR assay. TCRdb retrieved this table from immuneACCESS and kept in-frame rearrangements only. Not all clones are present; in checked studies, unresolved V genes account for under half, and no reason is known for the remainder. Recorded for this sample are 100,000 to 120,000 clones; about four fifths of them occurred a single time. The ten biggest clones cover 16% of the sample. The specimen was peripheral blood. Receptors originate from a woman aged 55-70 years with acute or convalescent COVID-19.

This clone showed up just a few times. The chain is built from TRBV27 and TRBJ2-3; 8 nucleotides match TRBD1. The V and J ends lost 4 bases and 5 bases, in that order; junction bases with no gene match: 5. This CDR3 has 14 residues. The germline gives CDR1 MNHEY, CDR2 SMNVEV (reference sequence). The DNA for the CDR3 is TGTGCCAGCAGTTCACAGGGGGAAGGAGATACGCAGTATTTT. It encodes CASSSQGEGDTQYF.

This sequence joins TRBV30 and TRBJ2-2, with D perhaps matching TRBD2 (6 bases). V was cut by 1 base and J by 3 bases, with 21 bases left in between. The CDR3 runs 18 residues. Germline V gene sequence: CDR1 GTSNPN, CDR2 SVGIG (reference sequence). The CDR3 spells CAWSGAGSGGDDTGELFF. The CDR3 nucleotides read TGTGCCTGGAGTGGCGCTGGGTCCGGCGGGGATGACACCGGGGAGCTGTTTTTT.

J is TRBJ2-3 and V is TRBV5-1; 9 bases are a match to TRBD1. CDR1 is SGHRS, CDR2 YFSETQ, per germline. The CDR3 extends over 16 amino acids. V dropped 3 bases and J dropped 4; count of bases not matched to a gene: 9. The CDR3 sequence: CASSSTGTGFPDTQYF. The CDR3 DNA reads as TGCGCCAGCAGCTCCACCGGGACAGGGTTTCCAGATACGCAGTATTTT.

This clone appeared a single time. The V gene is TRBV24-1, the J gene TRBJ2-1, with D tentatively TRBD1 (5 bases). CDR1 KGHDR and CDR2 SFDVKD come from the germline V gene. V lost 7 bases and J lost 0, with 9 bases in between. The CDR3 extends over 14 amino acids. The CDR3 loop reads CATSKGASYNEQFF. DNA for the CDR3: TGTGCCACCAGCAAAGGGGCCTCCTACAATGAGCAGTTCTTC.

The V gene is TRBV6-2 or TRBV6-3, the J gene TRBJ1-1, with D possibly matching TRBD1 (5 bases). The ends were cut back, 5 bases at V and 5 bases at J, with 12 bases in the middle. CDR1 MNHEY and CDR2 SVGEGT come from the germline V gene. This CDR3 comprises 13 residues. The CDR3 here is CASSDSFGTEAFF. CDR3 DNA: TGTGCCAGCAGTGACAGTTTTGGGACTGAAGCTTTCTTT.

The genes are TRBV19 and TRBJ1-1, with D perhaps TRBD1 (5 bases). The V end was cut by 3 bases, the J end by 4 bases, with 15 bases between. Germline lookup yields CDR1 LNHDA and CDR2 SQIVND (reference sequence). The CDR3 covers 15 residues. The CDR3 protein is CASSIGGMYSTEAFF. DNA of the CDR3: TGTGCCAGTAGTATCGGGGGAATGTACTCCACTGAAGCTTTCTTT.

V is TRBV10-1 and J is TRBJ2-6; tentative D call: TRBD1 (5 bases). In germline, CDR1 is WNHNN, CDR2 SYGVQD (reference sequence). The length of the CDR3 is 16 residues. The V end lost 3 bases, the J end lost 2 bases, and 11 bases lay between the germline ends. The CDR3 bases are TGCGCCAGCAGTGACCCCAGGGATCCTGGGGCCAACGTCCTGACTTTC. Translating it yields CASSDPRDPGANVLTF.

This clone is a singleton in its sample. This rearrangement joins TRBV5-1 to TRBJ2-2; TRBD2 aligns across 10 bases. Trimming cost V 2 bases and J 2 bases; bases outside gene matches: 3. Germline CDR1 SGHRS, CDR2 YFSETQ. This CDR3 is 16 amino acids long. CDR3 residues: CASSFLAGANTGELFF. The CDR3 nucleotides are TGCGCCAGCAGCTTTCTAGCGGGGGCCAACACCGGGGAGCTGTTTTTT.

V usage is TRBV7-2 and J usage is TRBJ1-2; TRBD1 matches at 10 bases. The CDR3 has 16 amino acids. Germline trimming cut 5 bases from V and 4 bases from J; bases unmatched to any gene: 10. Looked up from germline, CDR1 is SGHTA and CDR2 is FQGNSA. The CDR3 sequence is CASSRDRGGLGYGYTF. The CDR3 DNA is TGTGCCAGCAGCAGGGACAGGGGAGGATTGGGCTATGGCTACACCTTC. Drawing the rest from reference TRBV7-2 and TRBJ1-2, the complete variable domain is GAGVSQSPSNKVTEKGKDVELRCDPISGHTALYWYRQSLGQGLEFLIYFQGNSAPDKSGLPSDRFSAERTGGSVSTLTIQRTQQEDSAVYLCASSRDRGGLGYGYTFGSGTRLTVV.

This chain links TRBV5-5 with TRBJ2-7; 8 bases are shared with TRBD1. Germline V CDR1 and CDR2: SGHKS, YYEKEE (reference sequence). V lost 0 bases, J lost 6 bases, and 5 bases stayed unmatched. The length of the CDR3 is 14 residues. DNA of the CDR3: TGTGCCAGCAGCTTGGACAGGGGGATTCTCGAGCAGTACTTC. Its translation: CASSLDRGILEQYF.

V gene TRBV7-2 combines with J gene TRBJ1-5; D possibly corresponds to TRBD1 (5 bases). V was clipped by 1 base and J by 7 bases, with 14 bases between them. Germline-derived CDR1 and CDR2 are SGHTA and FQGNSA. CDR3 length: 15 residues. The CDR3 reads CASSLVWQGRQPQHF. In DNA form, the CDR3 reads TGTGCCAGCAGCTTAGTGTGGCAGGGCAGGCAGCCCCAGCATTTT.

V gene TRBV5-4 combines with J gene TRBJ1-2; D is ambiguous. The CDR3 contains 15 residues. CDR1 and CDR2 from the germline V gene are SGHNT and YYREEE (reference sequence). The germline V and J ends were trimmed by 5 bases and 2 bases, with 16 bases remaining between them. The CDR3 DNA sequence: TGTGCCAGCAGTCTCGACCGGGGTAACAACTATGGCTACACCTTC. It is translated as CASSLDRGNNYGYTF.

This chain links TRBV12-5 with TRBJ1-2, with 8 bases fitting TRBD1. Trimming removed 3 bases from V and 4 bases from J; junction bases left unmatched: 4. The CDR3 is 14 amino acids. The germline V gene encodes CDR1 LGHNT and CDR2 FRNRAP. CDR3 loop: CASGFGQGRYGYTF. The CDR3, as DNA: TGTGCTAGTGGTTTCGGACAGGGACGCTATGGCTACACCTTC.

The rearrangement joins TRBV11-3 to TRBJ2-1; TRBD1 agrees at 11 bases. From germline, CDR1 is SGHNT and CDR2 YENEEA. J gave up 13 bases and V 0 bases, and 8 bases lay outside the gene matches. The CDR3 has 15 amino acids. The CDR3 reads CASSLDDGDRGGQFF. The CDR3 DNA reads as TGTGCCAGCAGCTTAGATGATGGGGACAGGGGGGGCCAGTTCTTC.

The V gene is TRBV11-3, the J gene TRBJ2-7, with D possibly being TRBD2 (6 bases). The germline V and J ends were trimmed by 3 bases and 0 bases, with 9 bases remaining between them. Germline V gene lookup returns CDR1 SGHNT and CDR2 YENEEA. This CDR3 comprises 14 residues. The CDR3 protein is CASSFGRSSYEQYF. The CDR3 bases are TGTGCCAGCAGCTTTGGGAGGTCCTCCTACGAGCAGTACTTC.

The chain combines TRBV30 with TRBJ2-5; D might be TRBD2 (6 bases). The length of the CDR3 is 15 residues. Germline-derived CDR1 and CDR2 are GTSNPN and SVGIG (reference sequence). V lost 0 bases, J lost 5 bases, and 16 bases lay in between. CDR3 DNA sequence: TGTGCCTGGAGTGTAATTCCCGGGAGCGCGGAGACCCAGTACTTC. It translates to CAWSVIPGSAETQYF.

The chain combines TRBV3-1 (or the pseudogene TRBV3-2) with TRBJ2-7, with 9 positions matching TRBD2. The junction had 3 bases not matched to a gene; V was cut back by 2 bases and J by 4 bases. CDR3 length equals 14 residues. The germline CDR1 and CDR2 sequences are LGHDT and YNNKEL (reference sequence). CDR3 protein: CASSQFAGGYEQYF. The CDR3, as DNA: TGTGCCAGCAGCCAATTTGCGGGGGGGTACGAGCAGTACTTC.

V usage is TRBV28 and J usage is TRBJ1-5, with D possibly TRBD1 on 6 matching bases. Trimming removed 5 bases from V and 10 bases from J, with 12 bases in between. The CDR3 is 12 amino acids. In germline, CDR1 is MDHEN, CDR2 SYDVKM. The CDR3 DNA sequence: TGTGCCAGCAGTAGGAGGGGGGGTCCCCAGCATTTT. Protein product: CASSRRGGPQHF.

This rearrangement joins TRBV18 to TRBJ1-5; TRBD1 is a possible D gene (5 bases). The CDR3 is 13 amino acids. Germline CDR1 is KGHSH and CDR2 is LQKENI. Trimming left V 8 bases short and J 5 bases short, with 13 bases between. CDR3 coding DNA: TGTGCCAGCACAGGTGGGCTGGATCAGCCCCAGCATTTT. Translated, it gives CASTGGLDQPQHF.

The chain uses TRBV3-1 (or the pseudogene TRBV3-2) and TRBJ2-5, with a weak D call TRBD2 (6 bases). CDR1 LGHDT and CDR2 YNNKEL come from the germline V gene (reference sequence). The CDR3 runs 16 residues. The V end was cut by 5 bases, the J end by 5 bases, with 21 bases between. CDR3 protein: CASSLPGTRPVETQYF. The CDR3 DNA reads TGTGCCAGCAGCTTACCCGGGACTCGTCCTGTGGAGACCCAGTACTTC.

This chain joins TRBV5-1 and TRBJ2-1; 15 nucleotides line up with TRBD2. The V gene's germline CDR1 is SGHRS and CDR2 YFSETQ. The CDR3 totals 15 residues. The junction had 4 bases not matched to a gene; V was cut back by 3 bases and J by 9 bases. The CDR3 protein is CASSSGLAGGGEQFF. As DNA, the CDR3 is TGCGCCAGCAGCTCGGGACTAGCGGGGGGAGGTGAGCAGTTCTTC.

V is TRBV11-2 and J is TRBJ1-1, with 7 bases lining up with TRBD1. CDR3 length equals 15 residues. Germline V CDR1 and CDR2: SGHAT, FQNNGV. After removal of 3 bases from V and 1 base from J, the junction contained 5 bases not matched to a gene. The CDR3 DNA sequence: TGTGCCAGCAGCTTGATTCCAGGGGGGAACACTGAAGCTTTCTTT. This translates into CASSLIPGGNTEAFF.

The chain carries TRBV6-5 and TRBJ2-2; 8 nucleotides line up with TRBD2. The J segment lost 6 bases and the V segment lost 0 bases, leaving 6 bases of the junction unmatched. The CDR3 is made up of 16 amino acids. Germline V gene data show CDR1 as MNHEY and CDR2 as SVGAGI. CDR3 in amino acids: CASSYSRLAIPGELFF. The CDR3 DNA reads as TGTGCCAGCAGTTACTCGAGACTAGCGATCCCCGGGGAGCTGTTTTTT.

This clone was seen only once. Written as DNA, the CDR3 is TGCGCCAGCAGCCAAGCAGCGGGGGGATTCACCGGGGAGCTGTTTTTT. This sequence encodes CASSQAAGGFTGELFF. V and J are TRBV4-3 and TRBJ2-2; 9 bases map to TRBD2. CDR3 length: 16 residues. Trimming cost V 1 base and J 4 bases; bases outside gene matches: 4. Germline values: CDR1 LGHNA, CDR2 YSLEER.

The rearrangement joins TRBV6-5 to TRBJ2-7, with 11 bases fitting TRBD2. The CDR3 is made up of 15 amino acids. Germline loops: CDR1 MNHEY, CDR2 SVGAGI. Trimming cost V 6 bases and J 1 base; bases outside gene matches: 5. This CDR3 reads CASSFGTSGSYEQYF. The CDR3 nucleotides are TGTGCCAGCAGCTTCGGGACTAGCGGTTCCTACGAGCAGTACTTC.

This chain joins TRBV5-6 and TRBJ2-1; 12 nucleotides match TRBD2. Germline V lookup: CDR1 SGHDT, CDR2 YYEEEE. The J segment lost 5 bases and the V segment lost 0 bases, leaving 3 bases of the junction unmatched. CDR3 length equals 16 residues. CDR3 nucleotide sequence: TGTGCCAGCAGCTTGGGACTAGCGGGGGTGAACAATGAGCAGTTCTTC. Its protein is CASSLGLAGVNNEQFF.

The CDR3 loop reads CASSLSRVPANYGYTF. CDR3 coding DNA: TGTGCCAGCAGTTTATCGAGGGTTCCAGCCAACTATGGCTACACCTTC. The V and J genes are TRBV27 and TRBJ1-2; D is uncertain. Trimming removed 0 bases from V and 2 bases from J, with 13 bases in between. The CDR3 length is 16 residues. Looked up from germline, CDR1 is MNHEY and CDR2 is SMNVEV (reference sequence).

The chain links TRBV19 to TRBJ1-1; no reliable D call. The CDR3 extends over 13 amino acids. Between the trimmed V and J ends, which lost 7 bases and 5 bases, there was a span of 14 bases. CDR1 is LNHDA and CDR2 is SQIVND in the germline V gene (reference sequence). In nucleotides, the CDR3 is TGTGCCAGTAATCTCGCCCCGAGGACTGAAGCTTTCTTT. As protein: CASNLAPRTEAFF.

This clone was seen just once. This chain links TRBV28 with TRBJ2-5; D is uncertain. V lost 5 bases to trimming and J lost 1 base, with 14 bases between them. The CDR3 is 15 amino acids. The germline CDR1 and CDR2 sequences are MDHEN and SYDVKM. This CDR3 reads CASSQDWLLQETQYF. DNA of the CDR3: TGTGCCAGCAGTCAAGACTGGTTACTCCAAGAGACCCAGTACTTC.

V gene TRBV3-1 (or the pseudogene TRBV3-2) combines with J gene TRBJ1-2; tentatively, D is TRBD1 (5 bases). The germline gives CDR1 LGHDT, CDR2 YNNKEL (reference sequence). CDR3 length: 18 amino acids. Trimming removed 0 bases from V and 6 bases from J, with 23 bases in between. In nucleotides, the CDR3 is TGTGCCAGCAGCCAAGAGGTGACTTCGACAGAGCCTCGACATGGCTACACCTTC. Amino acids: CASSQEVTSTEPRHGYTF.